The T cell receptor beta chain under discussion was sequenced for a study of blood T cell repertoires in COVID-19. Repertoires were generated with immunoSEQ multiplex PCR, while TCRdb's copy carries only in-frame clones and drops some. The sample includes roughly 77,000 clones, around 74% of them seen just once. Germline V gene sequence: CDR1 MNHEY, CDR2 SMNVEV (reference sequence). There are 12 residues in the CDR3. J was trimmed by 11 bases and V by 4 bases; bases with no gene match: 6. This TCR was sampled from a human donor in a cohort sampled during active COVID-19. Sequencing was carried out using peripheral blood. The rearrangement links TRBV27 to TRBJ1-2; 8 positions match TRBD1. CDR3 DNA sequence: TGTGCCAGCAGTTCTAGGACAGGGTTTTACACCTTC. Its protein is CASSSRTGFYTF.